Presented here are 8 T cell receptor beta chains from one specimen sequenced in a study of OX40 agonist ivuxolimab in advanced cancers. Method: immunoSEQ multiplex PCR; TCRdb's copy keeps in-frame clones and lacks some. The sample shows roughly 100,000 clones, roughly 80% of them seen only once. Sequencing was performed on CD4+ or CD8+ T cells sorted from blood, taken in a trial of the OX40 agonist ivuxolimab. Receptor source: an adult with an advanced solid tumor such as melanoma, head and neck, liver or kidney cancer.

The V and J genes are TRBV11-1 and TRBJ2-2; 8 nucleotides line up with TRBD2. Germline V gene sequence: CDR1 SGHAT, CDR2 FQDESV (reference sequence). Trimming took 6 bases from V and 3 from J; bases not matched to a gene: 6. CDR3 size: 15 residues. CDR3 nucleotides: TGTGCCAGCAGAAACAGCGGGGGACACACCGGGGAGCTGTTTTTT. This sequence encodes CASRNSGGHTGELFF.

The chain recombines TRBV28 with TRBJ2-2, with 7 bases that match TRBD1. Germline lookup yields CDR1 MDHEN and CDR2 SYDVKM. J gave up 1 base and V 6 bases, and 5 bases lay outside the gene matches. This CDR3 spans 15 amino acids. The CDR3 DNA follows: TGTGCCAGCAGGGGGACAGTCCAGAACACCGGGGAGCTGTTTTTT. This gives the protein CASRGTVQNTGELFF.

DNA of the CDR3: TGTGCCAGCAGCCAGAAAACAGGGAAGGCAGATACGCAGTATTTT. It codes for CASSQKTGKADTQYF. This chain connects TRBV7-9 to TRBJ2-3; D might be TRBD1 (6 bases). Germline assignment: CDR1 SEHNR and CDR2 FQNEAQ (reference sequence). V lost 5 bases to trimming and J lost 4 bases, with 16 bases between them. The CDR3 loop spans 15 amino acids.

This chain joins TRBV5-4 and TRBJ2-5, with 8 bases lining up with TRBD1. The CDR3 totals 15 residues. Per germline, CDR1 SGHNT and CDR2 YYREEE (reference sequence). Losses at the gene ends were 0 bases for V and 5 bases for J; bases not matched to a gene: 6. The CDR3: CASSLALRGRETQYF. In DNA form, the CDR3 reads TGTGCCAGCAGCTTGGCCCTCAGGGGGCGGGAGACCCAGTACTTC.

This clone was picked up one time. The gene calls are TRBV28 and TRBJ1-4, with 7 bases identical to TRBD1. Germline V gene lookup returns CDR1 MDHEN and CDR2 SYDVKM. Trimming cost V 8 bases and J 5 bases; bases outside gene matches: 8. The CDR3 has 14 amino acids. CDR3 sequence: CASWETGRNEKLFF. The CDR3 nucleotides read TGTGCCAGCTGGGAGACAGGGCGGAATGAAAAACTGTTTTTT.

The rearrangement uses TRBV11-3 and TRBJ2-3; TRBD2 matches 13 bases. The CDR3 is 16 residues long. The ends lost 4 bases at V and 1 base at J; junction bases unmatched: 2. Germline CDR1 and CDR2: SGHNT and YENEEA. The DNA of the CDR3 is TGTGCCAGCAGCTCCGGACTAGCGGGGGGCACAGATACGCAGTATTTT. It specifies CASSSGLAGGTDTQYF.

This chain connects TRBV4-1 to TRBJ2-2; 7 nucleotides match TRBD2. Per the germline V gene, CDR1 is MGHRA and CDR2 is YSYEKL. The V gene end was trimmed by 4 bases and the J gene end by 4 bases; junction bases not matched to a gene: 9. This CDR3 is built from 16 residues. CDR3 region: CASSLRASGATGELFF. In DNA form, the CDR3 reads TGCGCCAGCAGCCTTAGGGCTAGCGGTGCCACCGGGGAGCTGTTTTTT.

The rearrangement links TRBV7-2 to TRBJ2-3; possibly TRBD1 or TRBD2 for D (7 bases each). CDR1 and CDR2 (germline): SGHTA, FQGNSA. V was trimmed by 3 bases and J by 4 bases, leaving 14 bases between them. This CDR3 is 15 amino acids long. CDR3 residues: CASSFQGGSADTQYF. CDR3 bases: TGTGCCAGCAGCTTCCAGGGGGGGTCCGCAGATACGCAGTATTTT.